This T cell receptor beta chain was obtained from a study of T cells in Graves' hyperthyroidism and ophthalmopathy. Findings and limits, study-wide: It was a median approximately 6.9 months before onset that the model predicted ophthalmopathy.

RNA transcripts yielded amplified TCR beta CDR3 regions. HTBI primers were used for first-round RT-PCR of the TCR CDR3. TCRdb reprocessed the multiplex PCR reads via MiXCR and lists one record per CDR3 protein. The sample yields under 400,000 distinct CDR3 sequences, around 20% seen once. On this clonotype: What it recognizes is unknown.

Newly diagnosed patients aged 18 to 65 had hyperthyroidism of under 2 months' duration. Diagnoses used clinical symptoms, serum thyroxine and TRAb, thyroid ultrasound and orbital computed tomography. Trimming removed 2 bases at V and 3 bases at J, with 10 bases between. The CDR3 covers 14 residues. Germline CDR1 and CDR2: MNHEY and SVGAGI. Source material: blood. The chain joins TRBV6-5 to TRBJ1-2; perhaps TRBD1 as D (6 bases). The TCR was taken from a woman aged 45-65 years with Graves' hyperthyroidism. This CDR3 is CASSYGGADYGYTF. As DNA, the CDR3 is TGTGCCAGCAGTTACGGGGGGGCCGACTATGGCTACACCTTC.